Each of the 10 T cell receptor beta chains below was sequenced from the same sample in a study of OX40 agonist ivuxolimab in advanced cancers. Receptor libraries were prepared by the immunoSEQ multiplex PCR assay. Not all clones reach the TCRdb copy of this immuneACCESS table, which keeps in-frame sequences only. Checked studies attribute under half of the gap to unresolved V genes and leave the rest unexplained. In all, the sample holds under 80,000 clones, and roughly 78% of those were seen once. Of the sample, 4% to 6% is held by the ten largest clones. Sequenced material: CD4+ or CD8+ T cells sorted from blood, taken in a trial of the OX40 agonist ivuxolimab. These receptors were collected from an adult with an advanced solid tumor such as melanoma, head and neck, liver or kidney cancer.

This sequence joins TRBV10-3 and TRBJ2-2, with D uncertain. Germline CDR1 is ENHRY and CDR2 is SYGVKD. Between the trimmed V and J ends, which lost 3 bases and 0 bases, there was a span of 23 bases. This CDR3 is 20 amino acids long. The CDR3 protein is CAISDSLRAEYFANTGELFF. For the CDR3, the DNA is TGTGCCATCAGTGATTCCTTGCGAGCTGAGTATTTCGCGAACACCGGGGAGCTGTTTTTT.

This clone was detected only once. This chain uses TRBV4-1 with TRBJ2-7; TRBD2 aligns across 8 bases. CDR1 is MGHRA, CDR2 YSYEKL, per germline. J lost 4 bases, V lost 0 bases, and 11 bases had no gene match. The CDR3 is 17 residues long. The CDR3 here is CASSQDSGASGLYEQYF. The CDR3 nucleotides read TGCGCCAGCAGCCAAGATAGTGGGGCTAGCGGGTTATACGAGCAGTACTTC.

The chain carries TRBV28 and TRBJ1-2, with 7 bases lining up with TRBD1. Trimming at V came to 2 bases and at J to 0 bases, leaving 9 bases not matched to a gene. From germline, CDR1 is MDHEN and CDR2 SYDVKM. The CDR3 is 17 amino acids. The CDR3 DNA sequence: TGTGCCAGCAGTTTAGACAGGGACCCCTTCACTAACTATGGCTACACCTTC. Its protein is CASSLDRDPFTNYGYTF.

The rearrangement uses TRBV7-8 and TRBJ2-1, with D unclear. Trimming cost V 6 bases and J 7 bases, with 13 bases left between them. This CDR3 is built from 13 residues. CDR1 is SGHVS, CDR2 FQNEAQ, per germline. As DNA, the CDR3 is TGTGCCAGCAGGGAACCCCAAACAAATGAGCAGTTCTTC. Protein: CASREPQTNEQFF.

The rearrangement uses TRBV6-5 and TRBJ2-3; 10 bases agree with TRBD1. The V gene's germline CDR1 is MNHEY and CDR2 SVGAGI. The CDR3 totals 12 residues. The junction had 5 bases not matched to a gene; V was cut back by 5 bases and J by 12 bases. This CDR3 reads CASSHGQGVQYF. CDR3 DNA sequence: TGTGCCAGCAGTCACGGACAGGGGGTTCAGTATTTT.

This chain connects TRBV18 to TRBJ2-6; D remains ambiguous. Germline assignment: CDR1 KGHSH and CDR2 LQKENI. CDR3 length: 14 residues. V was trimmed by 10 bases and J by 3 bases, leaving 13 bases between them. The CDR3, as DNA: TGTGCCACCAGAGACCTGCTTGGGGCCAACGTCCTGACTTTC. Residues: CATRDLLGANVLTF.

This chain connects TRBV6-1 to TRBJ1-6; perhaps TRBD1 as D (6 bases). Germline loops: CDR1 MNHNS, CDR2 SASEGT. The CDR3 consists of 15 residues. Trimming stripped 3 bases from V and 4 bases from J, with 10 bases between. The chain's CDR3 is CASSEAGDYNSPLHF. The CDR3 region has the DNA TGTGCCAGCAGTGAGGCAGGGGATTATAATTCACCCCTCCACTTT.

This clone was observed a few times. The chain is built from TRBV19 and TRBJ1-5; D may be TRBD1 (5 bases). Germline values: CDR1 LNHDA, CDR2 SQIVND (reference sequence). V shed 5 bases and J shed 9 bases, with 11 bases lying between them. This CDR3 is built from 12 residues. DNA for the CDR3: TGTGCCAGTAGTCGAGGGACCCCGCCCCAGCATTTT. It yields the protein CASSRGTPPQHF.

The gene calls are TRBV7-2 and TRBJ1-3, with TRBD1 identical over 9 bases. This CDR3 comprises 15 residues. V lost 5 bases and J lost 0; bases outside the gene matches: 2. CDR1 and CDR2 (germline): SGHTA, FQGNSA. The CDR3 here is CASSMDRGSGNTIYF. CDR3 nucleotides: TGTGCCAGCAGCATGGACAGGGGCTCTGGAAACACCATATATTTT.

CDR3 amino acids: CASSLGGLAGVRTGELFF. The CDR3 nucleotides read TGCGCCAGCAGCTTAGGAGGACTAGCGGGAGTACGTACCGGGGAGCTGTTTTTT. V and J are TRBV5-1 and TRBJ2-2; 13 nucleotides align to TRBD2. Losses at the gene ends were 2 bases for V and 5 bases for J; bases not matched to a gene: 9. The CDR3 contains 18 residues. The germline gives CDR1 SGHRS, CDR2 YFSETQ.